This T cell receptor beta chain stems from a study of spatial heterogeneity in lung cancer (dated by TCRdb to between 2018 and 2021). Concerning the study at large: More beta-chain than alpha-chain transcripts were consistently detected, likely reflecting higher beta-chain transcript abundance. TCR transcript counts in tumor regions correlated strongly with a T cell transcriptional module score from matched bulk RNA-seq. In the raw uncorrected reads, each unique combination of TCR and UMI appeared on average more than ten times. The study quantitatively compared TCR alpha and beta repertoires across multiple tumor regions, matched nontumor lung and blood in non-small cell lung cancer. Nonsynonymous mutation counts, determined by whole-exome sequencing of tumor tissue, were related to TCR repertoire features. At surgery, 220 tumor regions, 64 matched nontumor lung samples and about 56 PBMC samples were TCR-sequenced for both alpha and beta chains. Findings and caveats that apply to the study as a whole: The number of expanded intratumoral alpha and beta TCRs correlated with the tumor nonsynonymous mutation count. Confirming at a functional level the hypothesis that regional TCRs recognize regional mutations was considered to require additional single-cell paired TCR alpha and beta sequencing. The count of ubiquitous expanded TCRs correlated with the count of ubiquitous nonsynonymous mutations, and the count of regional expanded TCRs correlated with the count of regional nonsynonymous mutations. TCR-seq coverage of tumor T cells was estimated to be only approximately 7% for alpha chains and about 13% for beta chains.

In the germline V gene, CDR1 corresponds to MDHEN and CDR2 to SYDVKM. Measured from the cysteine to the phenylalanine, the CDR3 is 12 residues long. This entry keeps only the CDR3 DNA: 36 bases, framed from base 1. V and J are truncated by 5 bases and 5 bases respectively, leaving an intervening sequence of 9 bases. This clonotype came up many times. This clone's antigen is unknown. No much larger clone exists at a distance of one base, and base qualities are not known. Reading the label with the study, this specimen's time point is: sample taken at primary tumor resection. Samples were obtained from roughly 72 patients with early-stage, untreated non-small cell lung cancer from the lung TRACERx cohort. TCR sequencing used whole RNA extracted from tumor and nontumor lung tissue, or from cryopreserved PBMC samples, without cell sorting. Only patients with enough RNA available from two or more tumor regions were chosen for TCR sequencing. Before selection, tumor and adjacent nontumor lung specimens were reviewed by a lung pathologist.

Receptor amplification or capture employed 5' RACE. The sample was run on a NextSeq 500. To allow correction of PCR and sequencing errors, the TCR library protocol tagged every TCR cDNA molecule with a unique molecular identifier. On the study's bioinformatics: Decombinator tools were used for TCR identification, UMI-based error correction and CDR3 extraction. TCRs above a frequency of 2 per 1,000, corresponding to the top 1% of the tumor frequency distribution, were defined as expanded. Expanded tumor TCRs were classed as regional if statistically deemed absent (corrected P<0.05) from at least one tumor region, otherwise ubiquitous. Renyi diversity was computed with the R vegan package after each repertoire had been subsampled 100 times to 5,000 TCRs. CDR3 similarity networks were constructed using string-kernel similarity of amino acid triplets, with links drawn between CDR3s whose pairwise similarity was above 0.82. Using fastp at Q25 and MiXCR, TCRdb reprocessed the public reads and kept productive beta chains. When rows share a CDR3 protein, they turn into one entry using the most common DNA and genes. For this entry, the V and J calls and clone size follow TCRdb and not the study's own pipeline. For this sample the table gives about 9,200 distinct CDR3 sequences, of which about 2.9% were detected only once. Approximately 15% of the sample is taken by the ten largest.

The receptor comes from a male donor with early-stage non-small cell lung cancer. This receptor chain uses TRBV28 and TRBJ2-5; no D gene is confidently identified. Sequencing was performed on lung tumor tissue, taken at surgery. The CDR3: CASSTVRETQYF. The DNA sequence is TGTGCCAGCAGTACGGTGCGGGAGACCCAGTACTTC.